This TCR beta chain was obtained from a study of Ad26.COV2.S vaccination and SARS-CoV-2 variants. Treatment of the sample: roughly 18 received Ad26.COV2.S at low or high dose, single or two shots; roughly 5 received placebo; per-sample allocation not given. The study sampled participants on day 63 after the first vaccine or placebo injection. The table came from immunoSEQ multiplex PCR; TCRdb's copy has only in-frame clones and leaves some out. Seen here are roughly 680,000 clones, 80% to 90% observed once, and the top ten hold approximately 1.5%. This CDR3 region has 13 residues. The V gene lost 3 bases and the J gene lost 3 bases, with 8 bases spanning the gap. Germline values: CDR1 SGHTA, CDR2 FQGNSA.

The sequences come from peripheral blood, collected in a trial of Ad26.COV2.S vaccine versus placebo. The sequence was obtained from a person between 18 and 65 years old who received the Ad26.COV2.S COVID-19 vaccine or a placebo. V usage is TRBV7-2 and J usage is TRBJ2-5; D gene unclear. The DNA of the CDR3 is TGTGCCAGCAGCTTTATGGGTGAAGAGACCCAGTACTTC. Translating gives CASSFMGEETQYF.